The 17 T cell receptor beta chains below all came from one sample that was sequenced in a study of T-cell reconstitution after alpha-beta-depleted transplantation in children. During its preparation, the TCRbeta library received unique molecular identifiers. TCRdb itself ran the PCR reads through MiXCR, one entry per CDR3 protein. The sample consists of around 800,000 distinct CDR3 sequences, roughly 16% of them appearing once. The material was PBMCs, mostly from graft donor cells, obtained 360 days after TCRalphabeta/CD19-depleted stem cell transplant. These receptors were obtained from a male patient younger than 18 who had a stem cell transplant for acute lymphoblastic leukemia, so the T cells may come from the graft donor.

This clonotype was observed a handful of times. The chain employs TRBV28 and TRBJ2-5; TRBD1 matches at 8 bases. The CDR3 has 14 residues. V shed 6 bases and J 5 bases; nucleotides not matched to a gene: 8. Germline loops: CDR1 MDHEN, CDR2 SYDVKM. Written as DNA, the CDR3 is TGTGCCAGCAGATTTACAGGGGGTCGGGAGACCCAGTACTTC. It encodes CASRFTGGRETQYF.

The rearrangement links TRBV12-3 or TRBV12-4 to TRBJ2-1; 9 positions agree with TRBD1. V trimming: 3 bases; J trimming: 7 bases; junction bases outside the gene matches: 4. The length of the CDR3 is 14 residues. CDR3 amino acids: CASSLMTGGNEQFF. The DNA for the CDR3 is TGTGCCAGCAGTTTGATGACAGGGGGGAATGAGCAGTTCTTC.

The sample holds a few counts of this clonotype. The rearrangement uses TRBV11-2 and TRBJ2-5; D is possibly TRBD2 (6 bases). V gave up 5 bases and J gave up 1 base, with 23 bases separating them. The CDR3 has 18 amino acids. From germline, CDR1 is SGHAT and CDR2 FQNNGV. The CDR3 spells CASSPRRSWLATQETQYF. Written as DNA, the CDR3 is TGTGCCAGCAGCCCAAGACGATCGTGGCTAGCGACCCAAGAGACCCAGTACTTC. The full variable domain, in which reference TRBV11-2 and TRBJ2-5 provide the parts outside the CDR3, is EAGVAQSPRYKIIEKRQSVAFWCNPISGHATLYWYQQILGQGPKLLIQFQNNGVVDDSQLPKDRFSAERLKGVDSTLKIQPAKLEDSAVYLCASSPRRSWLATQETQYFGPGTRLLVL.

As for this clonotype: Being one base from a much bigger clone, this may be a read error. The CDR3 does not end in the conserved phenylalanine or tryptophan, so this is likely a read error. The chain carries TRBV10-3 and TRBJ2-1, with TRBD2 identical over 9 bases. V trimming: 8 bases; J trimming: 7 bases; junction bases outside the gene matches: 12. The CDR3 length is 15 residues. Germline V gene data show CDR1 as ENHRY and CDR2 as SYGVKD. CDR3 sequence reads: CAIQGREGHLNEQFL. The CDR3 DNA reads as TGTGCCATCCAGGGGCGGGAGGGCCATTTGAATGAGCAGTTCTTG.

The chain employs TRBV4-1 and TRBJ1-5; D is perhaps TRBD1 (6 bases). V was trimmed by 2 bases and J by 4 bases, leaving 15 bases between them. CDR1 and CDR2 (germline): MGHRA, YSYEKL. The CDR3 covers 16 residues. CDR3 nucleotide sequence: TGCGCCAGCAGCCAACCCGGGGGGGCGAGTAATCAGCCCCAGCATTTT. This codes for CASSQPGGASNQPQHF.

J is TRBJ2-2 and V is TRBV2; D is ambiguous. Germline V gene lookup returns CDR1 SNHLY and CDR2 FYNNEI. The CDR3 contains 15 residues. The ends were cut back, 6 bases at V and 5 bases at J, with 16 bases in the middle. DNA for the CDR3: TGTGCCAGCAGAGGCTTGAGAAGAAGAACCGGGGAGCTGTTTTTT. Its translation is CASRGLRRRTGELFF.

The sample holds many counts of this clonotype. This chain connects TRBV6-5 to TRBJ1-1, with a tentative D call TRBD1 (5 bases). Germline V gene lookup returns CDR1 MNHEY and CDR2 SVGAGI. CDR3 length: 14 amino acids. V lost 4 bases, J lost 8 bases, and 17 bases lay in between. This chain's CDR3 is CASSSRSVGTEAFF. DNA of the CDR3: TGTGCCAGCAGTTCCCGTTCCGTTGGGACCGAAGCTTTCTTT.

There are a few counts of this clonotype. CDR3 coding DNA: TGTGCCGGCCGGGACAGGGCGCCCTACGAGCAGTACTTC. Residues: CAGRDRAPYEQYF. V is TRBV21-1 and J is TRBJ2-7; the tabulated D call, TRBD1, remains unverified against the DNA. TRBV21-1 is a listed pseudogene. The CDR3 runs 13 residues.

Only a few counts were recorded for this clonotype. The chain combines TRBV20-1 with TRBJ1-1; 8 bases match TRBD1. The length of the CDR3 is 12 residues. Trimming at V came to 1 base and at J to 8 bases, leaving 3 bases not matched to a gene. The V gene's germline CDR1 is DFQATT and CDR2 SNEGSKA (reference sequence). The CDR3 here is CSARGGTGEAFF. The CDR3 DNA is TGCAGTGCTAGAGGAGGGACAGGAGAAGCTTTCTTT.

The J gene is TRBJ1-1, the V gene TRBV29-1; D is unclear. This CDR3 is built from 12 residues. V was pared by 1 base and J by 6 bases, with 9 bases between. CDR1 is SQVTM, CDR2 ANQGSEA, per germline. As DNA, the CDR3 is TGCAGCGTTGAAGGGAGCGGGGCTGAAGCTTTCTTT. This encodes CSVEGSGAEAFF. The full variable domain, completed using reference TRBV29-1 and TRBJ1-1, is SAVISQKPSRDICQRGTSLTIQCQVDSQVTMMFWYRQQPGQSLTLIATANQGSEATYESGFVIDKFPISRPNLTFSTLTVSNMSPEDSSIYLCSVEGSGAEAFFGQGTRLTVV.

This clonotype occurred a few times. The chain links TRBV6-1 to TRBJ2-5; D is ambiguous. Per germline, CDR1 MNHNS and CDR2 SASEGT. The CDR3 totals 13 residues. The V end was cut by 6 bases, the J end by 5 bases, with 13 bases between. The CDR3: CASSARPWETQYF. CDR3 DNA sequence: TGTGCCAGCAGCGCCCGTCCATGGGAGACCCAGTACTTC.

This clonotype was picked up one time. The gene calls are TRBV7-3 and TRBJ2-7; a weak D match, TRBD2 (5 bases). The CDR3 contains 16 residues. Trimming pared 0 bases from V and 0 bases from J, leaving 12 bases between. Germline loops: CDR1 SGHTA, CDR2 FQGTGA. CDR3 nucleotides: TGTGCCAGCAGCTTAACTGGGAGTCTAACCTCCTACGAGCAGTACTTC. It codes for CASSLTGSLTSYEQYF.

The chain is built from TRBV10-3 and TRBJ1-5, with 8 bases lining up with TRBD1. The CDR3 runs to 13 residues. Germline V gives CDR1 ENHRY, CDR2 SYGVKD. V was pared by 10 bases and J by 3 bases, with 5 bases of the junction left unmatched. CDR3 in DNA: TGTGCCACCCAGGACAGGGCCAATCAGCCCCAGCATTTT. Protein: CATQDRANQPQHF.

This chain connects TRBV11-2 to TRBJ2-1; 7 nucleotides match TRBD1. This CDR3 is built from 17 residues. V was pared by 5 bases and J by 4 bases, with 14 bases of the junction left unmatched. Germline assignment: CDR1 SGHAT and CDR2 FQNNGV. CDR3 coding DNA: TGTGCCAGCAGCGTACCGACAGGGTTGGGGGCATACAATGAGCAGTTCTTC. It encodes CASSVPTGLGAYNEQFF. The whole variable domain, filled in from reference TRBV11-2 and TRBJ2-1, reads EAGVAQSPRYKIIEKRQSVAFWCNPISGHATLYWYQQILGQGPKLLIQFQNNGVVDDSQLPKDRFSAERLKGVDSTLKIQPAKLEDSAVYLCASSVPTGLGAYNEQFFGPGTRLTVL.

The V gene is TRBV7-3, the J gene TRBJ1-1, with 7 bases identical to TRBD1. The V segment lost 0 bases and the J segment 1 base; nucleotides outside the gene matches: 2. Germline assignment: CDR1 SGHTA and CDR2 FQGTGA. This CDR3 region has 15 residues. The CDR3 nucleotides read TGTGCCAGCAGCTTAACCCGACAGGGGAACACTGAAGCTTTCTTT. Its translation: CASSLTRQGNTEAFF.

In this sample, this clonotype turned up a few times. V usage is TRBV5-1 and J usage is TRBJ1-2; possible D gene TRBD1, 6 bases. Germline V gene sequence: CDR1 SGHRS, CDR2 YFSETQ. Trimming took off 0 bases at V and 2 bases at J, with 14 bases between the two ends. The CDR3 sequence is 16 residues long. CDR3 nucleotide sequence: TGCGCCAGCAGCTTGGCCAGGGGACAATACAACTATGGCTACACCTTC. Translation gives CASSLARGQYNYGYTF.

This clonotype was observed a handful of times. Here the CDR3 DNA reads TGTGCCAGCAGGACCGGTATGGGCAATCAGCCCCAGCATTTT. Amino acids: CASRTGMGNQPQHF. The chain combines TRBV6-1 with TRBJ1-5; no reliable D call. From germline, CDR1 is MNHNS and CDR2 SASEGT. The CDR3 contains 14 residues. V dropped 6 bases and J dropped 2 bases, with 11 bases sitting between them.